A selection of T cell receptor beta chains follows, all from one sample in a study of graft-versus-host responses after intestinal transplantation. Repertoires were generated with immunoSEQ multiplex PCR, while TCRdb's copy carries only in-frame clones and drops some. This sample carries fewer than 25,000 clones, 40% of them seen once, and the ten largest clones take approximately 0.7%. The specimen comprised alloreactive CD4+ T cells from a mixed lymphocyte reaction culture, sampled before intestinal transplant. All receptors come from a human patient who received an intestinal transplant. The CDR3 runs from the conserved cysteine through the conserved F or W. D genes are given only for firm matches. Some rows have no size entry. The others give once, few or many, or a class for an expanded clone.

cdr3_aa	cdr3_nt	v_call	j_call	clone_size	d_call	cdr3_length
CASSIQFLRTDTQYF	TGTGCCAGTAGTATACAGTTTCTTCGCACAGATACGCAGTATTTT	TRBV19	TRBJ2-3	.	.	15
CATTFAGTDTQYF	TGTGCCACTACGTTTGCGGGGACAGATACGCAGTATTTT	TRBV6-6	TRBJ2-3	.	.	13
CASSDRGLSYEQYF	TGTGCCAGCAGTGACAGGGGCCTCTCCTACGAGCAGTACTTC	TRBV2	TRBJ2-7	.	.	14
CASSLGDILADEQFF	TGTGCCAGCAGCTTAGGGGATATACTAGCAGATGAGCAGTTCTTC	TRBV7-9	TRBJ2-1	.	.	15
CASSFGTGRDEQFF	TGTGCCAGCAGCTTCGGGACAGGGCGCGATGAGCAGTTCTTC	TRBV5-5	TRBJ2-1	.	TRBD1	14
CASSSLGRRTDTQYF	TGTGCCAGCAGTTCCCTGGGGCGACGCACAGATACGCAGTATTTT	TRBV6-5	TRBJ2-3	few	.	15
CASQDTSWETQYF	TGTGCCAGCCAGGATACTAGCTGGGAGACCCAGTACTTC	TRBV2	TRBJ2-5	.	.	13
CASTPRTGGCGYTF	TGCGCCAGCACCCCCCGAACAGGGGGCTGTGGCTACACCTTC	TRBV10-1	TRBJ1-2	few	TRBD1	14
CASRRWVRDTEAFF	TGTGCCAGCAGGAGATGGGTCAGGGACACTGAAGCTTTCTTT	TRBV5-6	TRBJ1-1	once	.	14
CASSEAPDRGYNEQFF	TGTGCCAGCAGTGAAGCGCCGGACAGGGGCTACAATGAGCAGTTCTTC	TRBV2	TRBJ2-1	.	TRBD1	16
CASSQPGTTHNEQFF	TGTGCCAGCAGCCAACCCGGGACTACTCACAATGAGCAGTTCTTC	TRBV4-2	TRBJ2-1	.	TRBD2	15
CASSLLTTSYEQYF	TGTGCCAGCAGCCTCTTGACTACCTCCTACGAGCAGTACTTC	TRBV5-6	TRBJ2-7	.	.	14
CASREVDKVEQYF	TGTGCCAGCAGGGAGGTCGACAAGGTGGAGCAGTACTTC	TRBV6-1	TRBJ2-7	.	.	13
CASSPSQVYYEQYF	TGTGCCAGCAGCCCCAGTCAGGTTTACTACGAGCAGTACTTC	TRBV7-2	TRBJ2-7	.	.	14
CASSSDYQPQHF	TGTGCCAGCAGCTCAGATTATCAGCCCCAGCATTTT	TRBV7-9	TRBJ1-5	.	.	12
CASSSTSGGAIGELFF	TGTGCCAGCAGCTCGACTAGCGGGGGGGCTATCGGGGAGCTGTTTTTT	TRBV11-3	TRBJ2-2	.	TRBD2	16
CASSTTGFGSYNEQFF	TGTGCCAGCAGCACTACAGGGTTCGGGTCCTACAATGAGCAGTTCTTC	TRBV27	TRBJ2-1	.	.	16
CSAILNYGYTF	TGCAGTGCTATCCTTAACTATGGCTACACCTTC	TRBV20-1	TRBJ1-2	few	.	11
CASSLEYAGLAGQYF	TGTGCCAGCAGCTTAGAATATGCCGGACTAGCGGGGCAGTACTTC	TRBV11-3	TRBJ2-7	.	TRBD2	15
CASSYSGKRYEQYF	TGTGCCAGCAGTTACTCGGGCAAACGCTACGAGCAGTACTTC	TRBV6-6	TRBJ2-7	.	.	14
CASSGLAGGPGDTDTQYF	TGTGCCAGCAGTGGACTAGCGGGAGGGCCTGGAGACACAGATACGCAGTATTTT	TRBV25-1	TRBJ2-3	.	TRBD2	18
CASSPQSLDRAPYQPQHF	TGTGCCAGCTCACCGCAATCCTTAGACAGGGCCCCGTATCAGCCCCAGCATTTT	TRBV18	TRBJ1-5	few	TRBD1	18
CASSTGQGNEKLFF	TGTGCCAGTAGTACGGGACAGGGGAATGAAAAACTGTTTTTT	TRBV19	TRBJ1-4	medium-sized	TRBD1	14
CASSPLGTSGLSTDTQYF	TGTGCCAGCAGCCCCCTGGGGACTAGCGGCCTCAGCACAGATACGCAGTATTTT	TRBV14	TRBJ2-3	.	TRBD2	18
CASSPSAGNYGYTF	TGTGCCAGCAGCCCAAGTGCAGGGAATTATGGCTACACCTTC	TRBV4-2	TRBJ1-2	.	.	14
CASSIVASGSADTQYF	TGTGCCAGTAGTATAGTTGCTAGCGGGAGCGCAGATACGCAGTATTTT	TRBV19	TRBJ2-3	.	TRBD2	16
CASSSGLRSSTDTQYF	TGTGCCAGCAGCTCTGGACTGCGATCTAGCACAGATACGCAGTATTTT	TRBV7-9	TRBJ2-3	.	.	16
CASSPGTLNTGELFF	TGTGCCAGCAGCCCCGGGACTCTGAACACCGGGGAGCTGTTTTTT	TRBV7-9	TRBJ2-2	few	.	15
CASSQLSGTAGRAEAFF	TGCGCCAGCAGCCAGCTCTCCGGGACAGCAGGGAGAGCTGAAGCTTTCTTT	TRBV4-1	TRBJ1-1	few	TRBD1	17
CASSLASRGYSPLHF	TGCGCCAGCAGCTTGGCCTCTCGCGGTTACTCACCCCTCCACTTT	TRBV5-1	TRBJ1-6	.	.	15
CSVPRGAGNEKLFF	TGCAGCGTCCCCAGGGGGGCAGGGAACGAAAAACTGTTTTTT	TRBV29-1	TRBJ1-4	.	TRBD1	14
CASGLVPGLAGGDNEQFF	TGTGCTAGTGGTTTGGTACCGGGACTAGCGGGGGGTGACAATGAGCAGTTCTTC	TRBV12-5	TRBJ2-1	once	TRBD2	18
CASSLPGYSGELFF	TGTGCCAGCAGCTTGCCAGGGTACTCCGGGGAGCTGTTTTTT	TRBV5-4	TRBJ2-2	.	.	14
CAISGTVGNYGYTF	TGTGCCATCAGTGGGACAGTGGGCAACTATGGCTACACCTTC	TRBV10-3	TRBJ1-2	few	.	14
CASSLEGGVTEAFF	TGTGCCAGCAGCTTAGAAGGGGGAGTGACTGAAGCTTTCTTT	TRBV11-3	TRBJ1-1	few	.	14
CASSLGLAAPGGQYF	TGTGCCAGCAGCCTGGGACTAGCGGCCCCCGGGGGGCAGTACTTC	TRBV6-1	TRBJ2-7	.	TRBD2	15
CASRLAGGGETQYF	TGCGCCAGCCGACTAGCGGGAGGAGGGGAGACCCAGTACTTC	TRBV5-1	TRBJ2-5	few	TRBD2	14
CASSVRQGYGYTF	TGTGCCAGCAGTGTTAGACAGGGGTATGGCTACACCTTC	TRBV25-1	TRBJ1-2	once	TRBD1	13
CASSWDRGYGRAFF	TGTGCCAGCAGCTGGGACAGGGGCTATGGGAGAGCTTTCTTT	TRBV5-6	TRBJ1-1	.	TRBD1	14
CASSRREDYGYTF	TGTGCCAGCTCACGCAGGGAGGACTATGGCTACACCTTC	TRBV18	TRBJ1-2	few	.	13
CASSVEQALNSPLHF	TGTGCCAGCAGCGTAGAGCAGGCCCTTAATTCACCCCTCCACTTT	TRBV9	TRBJ1-6	.	.	15